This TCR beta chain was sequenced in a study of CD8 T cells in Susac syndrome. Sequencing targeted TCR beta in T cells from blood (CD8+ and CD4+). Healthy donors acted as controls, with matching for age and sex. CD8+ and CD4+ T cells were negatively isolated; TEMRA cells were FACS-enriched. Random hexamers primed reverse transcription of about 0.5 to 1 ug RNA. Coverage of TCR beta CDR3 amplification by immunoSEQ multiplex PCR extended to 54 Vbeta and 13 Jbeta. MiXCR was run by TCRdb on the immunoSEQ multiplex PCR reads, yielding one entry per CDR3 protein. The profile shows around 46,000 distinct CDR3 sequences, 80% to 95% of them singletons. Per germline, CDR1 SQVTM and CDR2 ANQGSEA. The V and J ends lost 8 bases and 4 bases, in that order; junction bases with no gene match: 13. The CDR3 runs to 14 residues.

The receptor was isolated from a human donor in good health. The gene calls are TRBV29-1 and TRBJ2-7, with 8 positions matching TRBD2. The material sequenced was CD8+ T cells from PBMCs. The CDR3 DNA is TGCAGCACCCGGGGGGGGCCCGGGCATTACGAGCAGTACTTC. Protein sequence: CSTRGGPGHYEQYF.